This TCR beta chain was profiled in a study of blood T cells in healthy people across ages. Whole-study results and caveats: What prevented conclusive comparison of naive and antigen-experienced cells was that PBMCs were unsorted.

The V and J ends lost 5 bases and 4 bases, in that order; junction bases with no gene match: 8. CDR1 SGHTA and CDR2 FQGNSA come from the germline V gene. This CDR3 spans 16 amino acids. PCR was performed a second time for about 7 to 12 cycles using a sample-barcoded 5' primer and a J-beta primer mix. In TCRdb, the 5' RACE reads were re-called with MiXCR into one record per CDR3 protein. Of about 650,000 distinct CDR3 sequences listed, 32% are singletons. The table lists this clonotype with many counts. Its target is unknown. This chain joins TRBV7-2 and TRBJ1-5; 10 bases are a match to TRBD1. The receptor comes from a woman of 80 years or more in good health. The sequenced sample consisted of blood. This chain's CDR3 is CASSLGTGERNQPQHF. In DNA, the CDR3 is TGTGCCAGCAGCCTTGGGACAGGGGAAAGGAATCAGCCCCAGCATTTT.